The text below deals with one TCR beta chain. Its antigen is as yet unknown. From the 5' RACE reads, TCRdb called clonotypes with MiXCR, one entry per CDR3 protein. The sample shows roughly 80,000 distinct CDR3 sequences, around 13% of them seen only once. The data originate from a study of T-cell memory formation after mild COVID-19. Whole-study results and caveats: Detection of some responders pre-infection suggested pre-existing cross-reactive memory T cells participated.

With 6 bases clipped from V and 3 bases from J, the junction kept 11 bases outside the gene matches. The germline gives CDR1 LGHDT, CDR2 YNNKEL (reference sequence). CDR3 length: 16 residues. The sequenced sample consisted of PBMCs or a T cell subset sorted from them (not recorded which). This chain links TRBV3-1 with TRBJ2-7; 10 bases fit TRBD2. The TCR originated in an adult woman who had mild COVID-19 (a few samples of this study predate the infection). Cell type and time point are not known. DNA for the CDR3: TGTGCCAGCAGTCATAAAGCGGGGGGGACGAACTACGAGCAGTACTTC. Its protein product is CASSHKAGGTNYEQYF.